This T cell receptor (beta chain) derives from a study of T-cell reconstitution after alpha-beta-depleted transplantation in children. The V and J ends lost 6 bases and 2 bases, in that order; junction bases with no gene match: 12. Germline CDR1 reads KGHSH; CDR2 reads LQKENI. The CDR3 runs 16 residues. Unique molecular identifiers were incorporated during preparation of the TCRbeta library. Each CDR3 protein gets one entry after TCRdb re-called the PCR reads with MiXCR. This table has roughly 500,000 distinct CDR3 sequences, 32% appearing once. The chain joins TRBV18 to TRBJ1-1, with TRBD1 identical over 7 bases. The sequenced sample was PBMCs from the stem cell graft donor, obtained from the stem cell graft. The sequence came from a human donor who donated a stem cell graft to a child with aplastic anemia. CDR3 region: CASSLHRGGGNTEAFF. CDR3 nucleotides: TGTGCCAGCTCCTTACACAGGGGAGGTGGTAACACTGAAGCTTTCTTT.